These T cell receptor beta chains were read from a single sample in a study of shared clonotypes between healthy human individuals. The method was immunoSEQ multiplex PCR; TCRdb's version includes in-frame clones alone and lacks a portion of them. The sample contains millions of clones, 85% to 95% of which appear only once. Input material: naive CD4+ T cells sorted from blood. These TCRs come from a man aged 18-30 years in good health. CDR3s include the opening cysteine and the closing phenylalanine or tryptophan. A D gene is named only where the DNA matches it firmly. Expanded clones are given a class, and other clones once, few, many or no size at all.

TRBD1,TRBV6-5,-,TRBJ1-2,CASRVTGPGLSYTF,TGTGCCAGCAGGGTGACAGGGCCGGGTTTAAGCTACACCTTC
TRBD1,TRBV5-1,-,TRBJ1-4,CASSLGPQGASEKLFF,TGCGCCAGCAGCTTGGGACCCCAGGGGGCTAGTGAAAAACTGTTTTTT
-,TRBV5-1,-,TRBJ1-3,CASSLDSSGNTIYF,TGCGCCAGCAGTTTGGACAGCTCTGGAAACACCATATATTTT
-,TRBV7-9,-,TRBJ1-2,CASSGSGVYGYTF,TGTGCCAGCAGCGGGTCGGGGGTTTACGGCTACACCTTC
-,TRBV6-1,-,TRBJ2-2,CASSEAGHTGELFF,TGTGCCAGCAGTGAGGCAGGGCACACCGGGGAGCTGTTTTTT
TRBD2,TRBV10-2,-,TRBJ2-1,CASRMAGTSGTNEQFF,TGCGCCAGCAGGATGGCCGGGACTAGCGGGACCAATGAGCAGTTCTTC
TRBD2,TRBV11-1,few,TRBJ2-2,CASSLAGLAGTGELFF,TGTGCCAGCAGCTTAGCGGGACTAGCGGGTACCGGGGAGCTGTTTTTT
-,TRBV5-4,-,TRBJ2-7,CASSPPGQSTYEQYF,TGTGCCAGCAGCCCACCGGGACAATCAACCTACGAGCAGTACTTC
-,TRBV28,-,TRBJ2-7,CASSPRPTYEQYF,TGTGCCAGCAGCCCACGGCCAACCTACGAGCAGTACTTC
TRBD2,TRBV7-2,-,TRBJ2-1,CASSLAASGGSYNEQFF,TGTGCCAGCAGCTTAGCGGCTAGCGGGGGGTCTTACAATGAGCAGTTCTTC
-,TRBV11-3,-,TRBJ1-1,CASSRGRRTEAFF,TGTGCCAGCAGCCGGGGCCGGCGGACTGAAGCTTTCTTT
-,TRBV18,-,TRBJ2-5,CASSGGTANQETQYF,TGTGCCAGCTCAGGCGGGACCGCGAACCAAGAGACCCAGTACTTC
TRBD1,TRBV30,few,TRBJ1-1,CAGMTGRRTEAFF,TGTGCCGGAATGACAGGGAGGAGAACTGAAGCTTTCTTT
-,TRBV5-1,-,TRBJ2-7,CASSFRTDGEQYF,TGCGCCAGCAGCTTCCGGACAGATGGCGAGCAGTACTTC
TRBD1,TRBV5-4,-,TRBJ2-5,CASSLQGAGQETQYF,TGTGCCAGCAGCTTGCAGGGGGCCGGCCAAGAGACCCAGTACTTC
-,TRBV5-4,few,TRBJ1-3,CASSLPGHSGNTIYF,TGTGCCAGCAGCTTGCCAGGGCACTCTGGAAACACCATATATTTT
-,TRBV19,-,TRBJ2-2,CASLPVNTGELFF,TGTGCCAGTCTCCCCGTGAACACCGGGGAGCTGTTTTTT
-,TRBV2,-,TRBJ1-3,CASSEQGSSGNTIYF,TGTGCCAGCAGTGAACAGGGGTCCTCTGGAAACACCATATATTTT
-,TRBV2,-,TRBJ2-2,CACMDRRNTGELFF,TGTGCCTGCATGGACAGAAGGAACACCGGGGAGCTGTTTTTT
-,TRBV29-1,few,TRBJ1-1,CSVDRASEAFF,TGCAGCGTTGACAGGGCTTCTGAAGCTTTCTTT
-,TRBV6-6,-,TRBJ1-3,CASTIIGSGNTIYF,TGTGCCAGCACCATCATTGGGTCTGGAAACACCATATATTTT
TRBD1,TRBV5-4,-,TRBJ2-5,CASSLAGQGQTQYF,TGTGCCAGCAGCTTGGCCGGACAGGGCCAGACCCAGTACTTC
-,TRBV19,-,TRBJ2-5,CASSIGQGQETQYF,TGTGCCAGTAGTATAGGCCAGGGACAAGAGACCCAGTACTTC
-,TRBV18,-,TRBJ1-6,CASSPPVARPNSPLHF,TGTGCCAGCTCACCGCCCGTGGCTCGACCTAATTCACCCCTCCACTTT
-,TRBV28,-,TRBJ1-5,CATSDRGVQPQHF,TGTGCCACCTCGGACAGAGGTGTTCAGCCCCAGCATTTT
TRBD1,TRBV13,-,TRBJ2-1,CASSSRTGNYNEQFF,TGTGCCAGCAGCTCGCGGACAGGCAATTACAATGAGCAGTTCTTC
TRBD1,TRBV5-1,-,TRBJ1-6,CATGTGGNSPLHF,TGCGCCACCGGGACAGGGGGGAATTCACCCCTCCACTTT
TRBD1,TRBV5-4,-,TRBJ1-1,CASSRQGMNTEAFF,TGTGCCAGCAGCCGACAGGGAATGAACACTGAAGCTTTCTTT
-,TRBV29-1,-,TRBJ1-2,CSVDRGPYGYTF,TGCAGCGTTGATCGGGGTCCCTATGGCTACACCTTC
-,TRBV9,-,TRBJ2-5,CASSTRAGGQETQYF,TGTGCCAGCAGCACCCGGGCAGGAGGACAAGAGACCCAGTACTTC
-,TRBV7-9,once,TRBJ2-6,CASSFGSGSTFSGANVLTF,TGTGCCAGCAGCTTTGGGTCGGGCAGTACCTTTTCTGGGGCCAACGTCCTGACTTTC
TRBD1,TRBV2,-,TRBJ1-1,CASSGTGGTEAFF,TGTGCCAGCAGCGGGACAGGAGGGACTGAAGCTTTCTTT
-,TRBV7-9,-,TRBJ1-3,CASSYIGENSGNTIYF,TGTGCCAGCAGCTATATCGGGGAAAACTCTGGAAACACCATATATTTT
-,TRBV27,-,TRBJ1-2,CASSLRVFDGYTF,TGTGCCAGCAGTTTAAGGGTTTTTGACGGCTACACCTTC
TRBD2,TRBV6-1,-,TRBJ2-7,CASTRGLADSYEQYF,TGTGCCAGCACGCGGGGACTAGCGGACTCCTACGAGCAGTACTTC
-,TRBV11-3,-,TRBJ2-7,CASSLGPGGPYEQYF,TGTGCCAGCAGCTTAGGCCCCGGAGGTCCCTACGAGCAGTACTTC
-,TRBV7-9,-,TRBJ1-2,CASSSRHGREGYGYTF,TGTGCCAGCAGCTCGAGGCACGGGAGAGAAGGCTATGGCTACACCTTC
-,TRBV28,-,TRBJ2-1,CASSPTGTPGVNEQFF,TGTGCCAGCAGTCCAACCGGGACTCCAGGGGTCAATGAGCAGTTCTTC
TRBD1,TRBV28,-,TRBJ2-1,CASSLDTGGNNEQFF,TGTGCCAGCAGTTTAGATACAGGGGGTAACAATGAGCAGTTCTTC
TRBD1,TRBV6-6,-,TRBJ1-2,CASSYPDRLYGYTF,TGTGCCAGCAGTTACCCGGACAGGTTGTATGGCTACACCTTC
TRBD1,TRBV15,-,TRBJ2-7,CATTRDRGSYEQYF,TGTGCCACCACCAGGGACAGGGGGTCCTACGAGCAGTACTTC
-,TRBV5-1,-,TRBJ1-2,CASSPGGTSFYGYTF,TGCGCCAGCAGCCCTGGCGGGACTTCTTTTTATGGCTACACCTTC
-,TRBV4-3,-,TRBJ1-4,CASSQGSLNEKLFF,TGCGCCAGCAGCCAAGGCAGCTTAAATGAAAAACTGTTTTTT
-,TRBV6-6,-,TRBJ1-6,CASSYLRGGSPLHF,TGTGCCAGCAGTTACCTTAGGGGCGGTTCACCCCTCCACTTT
TRBD2,TRBV14,-,TRBJ2-1,CASSQGRASGFNEQFF,TGTGCCAGCAGCCAAGGCCGGGCTAGCGGGTTCAATGAGCAGTTCTTC
-,TRBV11-2,-,TRBJ1-1,CASSTRVPNTEAFF,TGTGCCAGCAGCACCCGGGTTCCGAACACTGAAGCTTTCTTT
-,TRBV5-8,-,TRBJ2-1,CASSGGTSSYNEQFF,TGTGCCAGCAGCGGGGGGACGAGCTCCTACAATGAGCAGTTCTTC
-,TRBV14,-,TRBJ2-3,CASSADGITDTQYF,TGTGCCAGCAGCGCGGACGGAATCACAGATACGCAGTATTTT
-,TRBV4-3,-,TRBJ2-7,CASSQEGGGRRSYEQYF,TGCGCCAGCAGCCAAGAAGGGGGCGGGAGAAGGTCCTACGAGCAGTACTTC
TRBD2,TRBV29-1,-,TRBJ2-6,CSVSGAGAGANVLTF,TGCAGCGTGAGTGGAGCGGGAGCTGGGGCCAACGTCCTGACTTTC
TRBD1,TRBV6-5,-,TRBJ1-1,CASSYRQGAMNTEAFF,TGTGCCAGCAGTTACAGACAGGGGGCCATGAACACTGAAGCTTTCTTT
-,TRBV7-2,-,TRBJ1-2,CASSPGSGYTF,TGTGCCAGCAGCCCCGGTAGCGGCTACACCTTC
-,TRBV9,-,TRBJ2-1,CASSVSESSYNEQFF,TGTGCCAGCAGCGTTTCGGAGAGCTCCTACAATGAGCAGTTCTTC
TRBD1,TRBV10-3,-,TRBJ2-1,CAISDRTGTLTNEQFF,TGTGCCATCAGTGACCGGACAGGGACCCTTACAAATGAGCAGTTCTTC